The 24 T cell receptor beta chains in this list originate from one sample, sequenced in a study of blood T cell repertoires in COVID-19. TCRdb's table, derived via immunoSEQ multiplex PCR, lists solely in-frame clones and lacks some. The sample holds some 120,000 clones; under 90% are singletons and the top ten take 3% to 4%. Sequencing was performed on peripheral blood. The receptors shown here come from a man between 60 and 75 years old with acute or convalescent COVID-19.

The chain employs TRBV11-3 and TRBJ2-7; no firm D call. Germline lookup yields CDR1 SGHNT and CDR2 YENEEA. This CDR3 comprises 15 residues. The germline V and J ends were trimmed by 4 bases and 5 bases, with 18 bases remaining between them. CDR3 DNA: TGTGCCAGCAGCTCCGGGTCCGCCCCGGAAAACGAGCAGTACTTC. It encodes CASSSGSAPENEQYF.

CDR3 nucleotides: TGTGCCAGCAGCACCCGGGACAATTATCAGCCCCAGCATTTT. It encodes CASSTRDNYQPQHF. J is TRBJ1-5 and V is TRBV9, with D tentatively TRBD1 (6 bases). V was trimmed by 4 bases and J by 5 bases, leaving 13 bases between them. CDR3 length: 14 amino acids. Germline V gene lookup returns CDR1 SGDLS and CDR2 YYNGEE.

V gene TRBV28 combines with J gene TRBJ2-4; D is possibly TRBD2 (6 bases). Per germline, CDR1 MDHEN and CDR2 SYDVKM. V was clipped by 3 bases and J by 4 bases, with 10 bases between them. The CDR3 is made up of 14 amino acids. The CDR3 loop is CASSFVAVKNIQYF. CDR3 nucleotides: TGTGCCAGCAGTTTCGTAGCGGTAAAAAACATTCAGTACTTC.

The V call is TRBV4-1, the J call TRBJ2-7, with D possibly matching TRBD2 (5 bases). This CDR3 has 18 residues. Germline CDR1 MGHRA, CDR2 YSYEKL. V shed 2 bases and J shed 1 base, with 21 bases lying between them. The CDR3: CASSQNHMGGSTSYEQYF. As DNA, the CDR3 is TGCGCCAGCAGCCAAAATCACATGGGCGGGTCCACTTCCTACGAGCAGTACTTC.

DNA of the CDR3: TGTGCCAGCAGCTCTCTAGGTCTGCGGGAGCAGTACTTC. This translates into CASSSLGLREQYF. The chain has TRBV3-1 (or the pseudogene TRBV3-2) and TRBJ2-7; D remains unclear. CDR1 and CDR2 (germline): LGHDT, YNNKEL (reference sequence). Trimming pared 5 bases from V and 7 bases from J, leaving 15 bases between. The CDR3 totals 13 residues.

The CDR3 DNA is TGTGCCAGCAGTGATCCGGGGAGGACTGGGGCCAACGTCCTGACTTTC. This codes for CASSDPGRTGANVLTF. The chain combines TRBV25-1 with TRBJ2-6; possible D gene TRBD2, 6 bases. The V end lost 3 bases, the J end lost 2 bases, and 11 bases lay between the germline ends. CDR1 is MGHDK, CDR2 SYGVNS, per germline. The CDR3 has 16 amino acids.

The CDR3: CASSPQGKTSGSYNEQFF. The CDR3 coding sequence is TGCGCCAGCAGCCCGCAGGGAAAGACTAGCGGTTCCTACAATGAGCAGTTCTTC. The chain joins TRBV5-1 to TRBJ2-1, with 9 bases that match TRBD2. Germline assignment: CDR1 SGHRS and CDR2 YFSETQ. Trimming cost V 4 bases and J 1 base; bases outside gene matches: 12. This CDR3 contains 18 residues.

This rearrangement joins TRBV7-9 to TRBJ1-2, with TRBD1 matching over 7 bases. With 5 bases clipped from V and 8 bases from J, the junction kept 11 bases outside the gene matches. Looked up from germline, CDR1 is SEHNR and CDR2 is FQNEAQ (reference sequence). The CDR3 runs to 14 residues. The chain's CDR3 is CASSRGDRVEGYTF. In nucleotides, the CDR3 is TGTGCCAGCAGCCGGGGAGACAGGGTTGAGGGCTACACCTTC.

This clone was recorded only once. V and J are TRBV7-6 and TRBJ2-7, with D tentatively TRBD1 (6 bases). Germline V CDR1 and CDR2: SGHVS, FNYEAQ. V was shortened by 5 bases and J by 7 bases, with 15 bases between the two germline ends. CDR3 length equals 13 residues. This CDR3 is CASSPPGHEEQYF. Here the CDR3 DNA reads TGTGCCAGCAGCCCACCGGGACATGAAGAGCAGTACTTC.

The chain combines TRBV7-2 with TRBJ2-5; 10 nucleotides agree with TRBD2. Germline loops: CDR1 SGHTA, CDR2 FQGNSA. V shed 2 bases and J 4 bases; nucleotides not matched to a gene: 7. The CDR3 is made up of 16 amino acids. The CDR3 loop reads CASSLLPAGGGETQYF. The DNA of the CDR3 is TGTGCCAGCAGCTTACTCCCAGCGGGAGGGGGAGAGACCCAGTACTTC.

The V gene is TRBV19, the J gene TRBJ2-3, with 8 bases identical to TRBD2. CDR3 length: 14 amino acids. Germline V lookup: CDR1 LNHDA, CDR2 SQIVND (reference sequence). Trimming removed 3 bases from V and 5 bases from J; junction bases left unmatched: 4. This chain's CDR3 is CASSIQLAVDTQYF. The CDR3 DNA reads TGTGCCAGTAGTATTCAACTAGCGGTAGATACGCAGTATTTT.

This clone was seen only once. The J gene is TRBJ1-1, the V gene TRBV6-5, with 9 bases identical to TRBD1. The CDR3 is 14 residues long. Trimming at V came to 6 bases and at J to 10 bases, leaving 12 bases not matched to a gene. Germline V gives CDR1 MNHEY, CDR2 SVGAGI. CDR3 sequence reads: CASRAPGQGAGAFF. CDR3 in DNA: TGTGCCAGCAGGGCTCCGGGACAGGGTGCGGGAGCTTTCTTT.

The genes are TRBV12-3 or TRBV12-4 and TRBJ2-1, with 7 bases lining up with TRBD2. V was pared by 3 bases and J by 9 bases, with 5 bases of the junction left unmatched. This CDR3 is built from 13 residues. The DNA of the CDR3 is TGTGCCAGCAGTTTCGGCGGGAGAGGTGAGCAGTTCTTC. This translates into CASSFGGRGEQFF.

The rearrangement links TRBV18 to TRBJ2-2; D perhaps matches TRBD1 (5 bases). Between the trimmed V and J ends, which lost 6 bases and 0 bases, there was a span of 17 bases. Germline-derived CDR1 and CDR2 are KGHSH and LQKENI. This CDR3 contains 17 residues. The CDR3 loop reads CASSQQEINSNTGELFF. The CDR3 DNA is TGTGCCAGCTCCCAACAGGAGATAAACTCGAACACCGGGGAGCTGTTTTTT.

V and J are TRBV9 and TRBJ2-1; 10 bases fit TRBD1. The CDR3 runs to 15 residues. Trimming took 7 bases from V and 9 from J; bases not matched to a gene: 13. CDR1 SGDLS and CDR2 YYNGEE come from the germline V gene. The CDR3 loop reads CASSSYGQGGVEQFF. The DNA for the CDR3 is TGTGCCAGCTCCTCCTACGGACAGGGGGGAGTTGAGCAGTTCTTC.

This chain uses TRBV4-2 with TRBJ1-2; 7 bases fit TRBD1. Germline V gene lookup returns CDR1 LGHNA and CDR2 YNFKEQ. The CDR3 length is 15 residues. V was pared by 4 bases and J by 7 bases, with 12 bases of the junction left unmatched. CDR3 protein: CASSPGGVTGIGYTF. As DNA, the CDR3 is TGTGCCAGCAGCCCCGGGGGGGTGACAGGGATTGGCTACACCTTC.

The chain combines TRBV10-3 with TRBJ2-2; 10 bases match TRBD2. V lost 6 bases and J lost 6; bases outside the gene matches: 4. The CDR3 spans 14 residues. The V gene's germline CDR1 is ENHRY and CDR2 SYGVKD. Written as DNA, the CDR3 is TGTGCCATCAGGGAGCGGGAGGGAGCCGGGGAGCTGTTTTTT. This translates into CAIREREGAGELFF.

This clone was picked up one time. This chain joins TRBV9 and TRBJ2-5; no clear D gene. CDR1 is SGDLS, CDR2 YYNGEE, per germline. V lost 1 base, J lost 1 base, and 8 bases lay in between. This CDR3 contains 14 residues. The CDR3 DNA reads TGTGCCAGCAGCGTATGGGCAGTCCAAGAGACCCAGTACTTC. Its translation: CASSVWAVQETQYF.

DNA of the CDR3: TGTGCCAGCAGTCCCCTACAGGGGTCACCCCTCCACTTT. It codes for CASSPLQGSPLHF. V is TRBV28 and J is TRBJ1-6; 7 bases line up with TRBD1. V was pared by 5 bases and J by 10 bases, with 5 bases of the junction left unmatched. This CDR3 region has 13 residues. Germline CDR1 is MDHEN and CDR2 is SYDVKM. The variable domain in full, with the rest retrieved from reference TRBV28 and TRBJ1-6, is DVKVTQSSRYLVKRTGEKVFLECVQDMDHENMFWYRQDPGLGLRLIYFSYDVKMKEKGDIPEGYSVSREKKERFSLILESASTNQTSMYLCASSPLQGSPLHFGNGTRLTVT.

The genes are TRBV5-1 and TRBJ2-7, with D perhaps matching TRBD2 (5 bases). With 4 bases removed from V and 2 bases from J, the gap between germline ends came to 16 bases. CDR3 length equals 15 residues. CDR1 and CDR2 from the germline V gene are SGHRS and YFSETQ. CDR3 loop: CASSPRVGIAYEQYF. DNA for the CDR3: TGCGCCAGCAGCCCCAGAGTCGGGATCGCCTACGAGCAGTACTTC.

The CDR3 here is CASSLTGLMNTEAFF. Here the CDR3 DNA reads TGTGCCAGCAGCCTGACAGGCCTCATGAACACTGAAGCTTTCTTT. V usage is TRBV27 and J usage is TRBJ1-1; D possibly corresponds to TRBD1 (6 bases). This CDR3 region has 15 residues. Per the germline V gene, CDR1 is MNHEY and CDR2 is SMNVEV (reference sequence). Trimming pared 6 bases from V and 0 bases from J, leaving 14 bases between.

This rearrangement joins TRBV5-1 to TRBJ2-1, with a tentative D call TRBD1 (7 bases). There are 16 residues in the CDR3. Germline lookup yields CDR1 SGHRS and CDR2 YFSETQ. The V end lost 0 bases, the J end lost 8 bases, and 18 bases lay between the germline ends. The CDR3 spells CASSLAGRQGNDEQFF. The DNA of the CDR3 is TGCGCCAGCAGCTTGGCCGGGAGACAGGGTAACGATGAGCAGTTCTTC.

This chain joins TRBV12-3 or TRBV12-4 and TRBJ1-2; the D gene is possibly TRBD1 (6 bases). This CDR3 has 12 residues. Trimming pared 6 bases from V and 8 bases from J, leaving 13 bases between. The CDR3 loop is CASSLRQEGYTF. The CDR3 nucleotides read TGTGCCAGCAGCCTTCGACAGGAGGGCTACACCTTC.

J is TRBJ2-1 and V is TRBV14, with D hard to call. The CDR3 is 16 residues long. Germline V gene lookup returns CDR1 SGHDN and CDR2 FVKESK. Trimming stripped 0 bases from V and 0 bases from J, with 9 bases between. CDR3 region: CASSQETEYSYNEQFF. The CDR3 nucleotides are TGTGCCAGCAGCCAAGAGACGGAGTACTCCTACAATGAGCAGTTCTTC.